One sample yielded the 29 T cell receptor beta chains listed below, sequenced in a study of regulatory T cells in long-lasting Graves disease. TCR beta libraries were built with iRepertoire HTBI primers and Arm-PCR of CDR3 regions. Using its own MiXCR run on the multiplex PCR reads, TCRdb lists one record per CDR3 protein. The data show about 540,000 distinct CDR3 sequences, about 13% seen once. The time point denotes: newly diagnosed GD, antithyroid drugs for less than 3 months. Preparation of the TCR library used RNA extracted from PBMCs. These sequences were also reported in another study, on T cells in Graves' hyperthyroidism and ophthalmopathy.

The material sequenced was peripheral blood mononuclear cells (PBMCs), taken at new diagnosis, from a patient treated with antithyroid drugs. These receptors all come from a young man with Graves disease.

In this sample, this clonotype turned up many times. The rearrangement uses TRBV29-1 and TRBJ2-3, with TRBD2 identical over 10 bases. The CDR3 is 15 amino acids. Germline V lookup: CDR1 SQVTM, CDR2 ANQGSEA. Unmatched junction bases numbered 6, after V lost 3 bases and J lost 3 bases. The CDR3 DNA follows: TGCAGCGTTGAGTTGGCTAGCGGGAGTACAGATACGCAGTATTTT. This sequence encodes CSVELASGSTDTQYF.

This clonotype occurred a few times. The chain joins TRBV4-2 to TRBJ2-2; 8 bases are shared with TRBD2. This CDR3 comprises 17 residues. The germline V gene encodes CDR1 LGHNA and CDR2 YNFKEQ. V lost 1 base, J lost 3 bases, and 7 bases stayed unmatched. The CDR3 nucleotides are TGTGCCAGCAGCCAAGCGAAGCGGGAGTTCGACACCGGGGAGCTGTTTTTT. Amino acid sequence: CASSQAKREFDTGELFF.

This clonotype was recorded many times. The V gene is TRBV12-3 or TRBV12-4, the J gene TRBJ2-7; 7 nucleotides line up with TRBD1. V shed 2 bases, J shed 2 bases, and the junction held 6 bases outside the gene matches. This CDR3 region has 15 residues. The CDR3 loop reads CASSLLQGSTYEQYF. Here the CDR3 DNA reads TGTGCCAGCAGTTTATTACAGGGGAGCACCTACGAGCAGTACTTC.

This clonotype was seen repeatedly, ten times or more. V usage is TRBV7-9 and J usage is TRBJ2-3; D remains unclear. This CDR3 region has 16 residues. V lost 5 bases and J 4 bases, leaving 19 bases between the germline ends. Germline V CDR1 and CDR2: SEHNR, FQNEAQ (reference sequence). This chain's CDR3 is CASSPPGVFGPDTQYF. CDR3 DNA sequence: TGTGCCAGCAGCCCCCCTGGTGTATTTGGGCCAGATACGCAGTATTTT.

This clonotype appeared a few times. The V gene is TRBV19, the J gene TRBJ2-7, with TRBD2 matching 7 bases. CDR3 length equals 16 residues. V was pared by 0 bases and J by 5 bases, with 10 bases of the junction left unmatched. CDR1 LNHDA and CDR2 SQIVND come from the germline V gene (reference sequence). The CDR3 DNA reads as TGTGCCAGTAGTATAGATCAAGCGGGGTCTCTGGACGAGCAGTACTTC. Translated: CASSIDQAGSLDEQYF. Variable domain in full (rest from reference TRBV19 and TRBJ2-7): DGGITQSPKYLFRKEGQNVTLSCEQNLNHDAMYWYRQDPGQGLRLIYYSQIVNDFQKGDIAEGYSVSREKKESFPLTVTSAQKNPTAFYLCASSIDQAGSLDEQYFGPGTRLTVT.

This clonotype was observed at least ten times. J is TRBJ2-7 and V is TRBV12-3 or TRBV12-4; perhaps TRBD1 as D (6 bases). This CDR3 has 15 amino acids. Trimming left V 1 base short and J 3 bases short, with 13 bases between. Here the CDR3 DNA reads TGTGCCAGCAGTTTAGGGGGGACATACCTCTACGAGCAGTACTTC. This codes for CASSLGGTYLYEQYF.

This chain joins TRBV28 and TRBJ2-7; 10 nucleotides line up with TRBD2. J lost 3 bases, V lost 4 bases, and 9 bases had no gene match. The CDR3 is made up of 16 amino acids. In germline, CDR1 is MDHEN, CDR2 SYDVKM. Written as DNA, the CDR3 is TGTGCCAGCAGTTACGCCCGGCTAGCGGGGGTCTACGAGCAGTACTTC. Translating gives CASSYARLAGVYEQYF. Full variable domain (remainder filled in from reference TRBV28 and TRBJ2-7): DVKVTQSSRYLVKRTGEKVFLECVQDMDHENMFWYRQDPGLGLRLIYFSYDVKMKEKGDIPEGYSVSREKKERFSLILESASTNQTSMYLCASSYARLAGVYEQYFGPGTRLTVT.

This clonotype was observed a handful of times. The gene calls are TRBV19 and TRBJ2-3; 9 nucleotides align to TRBD2. J was trimmed by 5 bases and V by 2 bases; bases with no gene match: 8. The CDR3 runs to 16 residues. Germline lookup yields CDR1 LNHDA and CDR2 SQIVND (reference sequence). The CDR3 DNA sequence: TGTGCCAGTAGTATACGGCGGGAGGGGAAAAGAGATACGCAGTATTTT. This sequence encodes CASSIRREGKRDTQYF.

Ten or more counts support this clonotype. This sequence joins TRBV5-1 and TRBJ1-1; no clear D. Trimming removed 0 bases from V and 1 base from J, with 10 bases in between. The germline V gene encodes CDR1 SGHRS and CDR2 YFSETQ. This CDR3 region has 15 residues. The CDR3 DNA is TGCGCCAGCAGCTTGGTTCTGGGAGGGAACACTGAAGCTTTCTTT. Translation gives CASSLVLGGNTEAFF.

This clonotype was detected ten times or more. The CDR3 nucleotides read TGTGCCACCAGTTTCAGGGCAACAGGGGAGACCCAGTACTTC. Its protein is CATSFRATGETQYF. The chain is built from TRBV15 and TRBJ2-5; D possibly corresponds to TRBD1 (6 bases). The V and J ends lost 6 bases and 5 bases respectively, with 16 bases between them. This CDR3 contains 14 residues. Germline V gene lookup returns CDR1 LNHNV and CDR2 YYDKDF (reference sequence).

This clonotype was seen only a few times. J is TRBJ2-7 and V is TRBV7-2; 10 bases fit TRBD1. With 1 base clipped from V and 4 bases from J, the junction kept 4 bases outside the gene matches. This CDR3 region has 15 residues. Germline V CDR1 and CDR2: SGHTA, FQGNSA. The CDR3 region has the DNA TGTGCCAGCAGCTTAGTTGAGGACAGGGGGTACGAGCAGTACTTC. This gives the protein CASSLVEDRGYEQYF.

The chain has TRBV7-8 and TRBJ2-1; D gene unclear. Germline V gives CDR1 SGHVS, CDR2 FQNEAQ. The length of the CDR3 is 13 residues. Trimming took off 5 bases at V and 2 bases at J, with 7 bases between the two ends. In nucleotides, the CDR3 is TGTGCCAGCAGCCGATCAACCTACAATGAGCAGTTCTTC. Protein sequence: CASSRSTYNEQFF.

This clonotype came up a few times. The rearrangement uses TRBV5-6 and TRBJ2-1; 7 bases are shared with TRBD2. J lost 0 bases, V lost 4 bases, and 4 bases had no gene match. This CDR3 is built from 15 residues. The V gene's germline CDR1 is SGHDT and CDR2 YYEEEE. The CDR3 coding sequence is TGTGCCAGCAGCCTTCTAGCGGTCTCCTACAATGAGCAGTTCTTC. Amino acids: CASSLLAVSYNEQFF.

The chain has TRBV4-2 and TRBJ2-1, with TRBD2 as a possible D gene (6 bases). The germline CDR1 and CDR2 sequences are LGHNA and YNFKEQ. The CDR3 runs to 16 residues. Trimming removed 0 bases from V and 4 bases from J, with 13 bases in between. The CDR3 bases are TGTGCCAGCAGCCAAGACTCGGGAGTAGCTTACAATGAGCAGTTCTTC. It is translated as CASSQDSGVAYNEQFF.

This clonotype was detected a few times. The J gene is TRBJ1-5, the V gene TRBV20-1; 7 bases map to TRBD1. Germline V gene lookup returns CDR1 DFQATT and CDR2 SNEGSKA (reference sequence). The CDR3 is 14 amino acids. J gave up 2 bases and V 4 bases, and 5 bases lay outside the gene matches. The CDR3 sequence: CSATITGGNQPQHF. The CDR3 DNA reads TGCAGTGCTACCATTACAGGGGGCAATCAGCCCCAGCATTTT.

This clonotype has at least ten counts. The chain employs TRBV20-1 and TRBJ2-7; no clear D gene. CDR1 and CDR2 (germline): DFQATT, SNEGSKA (reference sequence). The germline V and J ends were trimmed by 1 base and 6 bases, with 10 bases remaining between them. The CDR3 totals 12 residues. The CDR3 here is CSARVQEAEQYF. The CDR3, as DNA: TGCAGTGCTAGAGTGCAAGAGGCCGAGCAGTACTTC.

The chain couples TRBV30 to TRBJ1-6; D not resolved. The CDR3 totals 13 residues. The V gene's germline CDR1 is GTSNPN and CDR2 SVGIG (reference sequence). Trimming stripped 4 bases from V and 1 base from J, with 5 bases between. CDR3 protein: CAWTLSYNSPLHF. The CDR3 nucleotides read TGTGCCTGGACTTTGTCCTATAATTCACCCCTCCACTTT. Full variable domain (outside the CDR3, taken from reference TRBV30 and TRBJ1-6): SQTIHQWPATLVQPVGSPLSLECTVEGTSNPNLYWYRQAAGRGLQLLFYSVGIGQISSEVPQNLSASRPQDRQFILSSKKLLLSDSGFYLCAWTLSYNSPLHFGNGTRLTVT.

There are many counts of this clonotype. This sequence joins TRBV12-3 or TRBV12-4 and TRBJ2-3; possible D gene TRBD2, 6 bases. Trimming shortened V by 5 bases and J by 4 bases, and 16 bases separated the two germline ends. The CDR3 runs 15 residues. As DNA, the CDR3 is TGTGCCAGCAGTCCCCCCGGACTACTGTCAGATACGCAGTATTTT. Residues: CASSPPGLLSDTQYF.

This chain links TRBV6-1 with TRBJ2-3, with TRBD2 matching 7 bases. Germline CDR1 and CDR2: MNHNS and SASEGT. J was trimmed by 0 bases and V by 5 bases; bases with no gene match: 5. The CDR3 spans 15 residues. In nucleotides, the CDR3 is TGTGCCAGCAGTACCCTTAGCGGGAGCACAGATACGCAGTATTTT. It codes for CASSTLSGSTDTQYF.

This clonotype was seen a handful of times. One end of the junction fails to match germline, which may point to a read error. The chain employs TRBV30 and TRBJ1-4; 10 nucleotides agree with TRBD1. The CDR3 runs to 15 residues. The V gene's germline CDR1 is GTSNPN and CDR2 SVGIG (reference sequence). CDR3 coding DNA: TGTGCCAGGAGTGGACAGGGGGGCACTAATGAAAAACTGTTTTTT. Translated: CARSGQGGTNEKLFF.

This chain uses TRBV12-3 or TRBV12-4 with TRBJ1-4, with D possibly TRBD1 on 5 matching bases. The CDR3 is 16 amino acids. The V end lost 6 bases, the J end lost 4 bases, and 18 bases lay between the germline ends. This chain's CDR3 is CASRPPGGGINEKLFF. The DNA for the CDR3 is TGTGCCAGCAGACCCCCGGGGGGGGGGATTAATGAAAAACTGTTTTTT.

This clonotype was detected many times. This chain joins TRBV11-1 and TRBJ2-7; 10 positions match TRBD2. J lost 6 bases, V lost 3 bases, and 5 bases had no gene match. The V gene's germline CDR1 is SGHAT and CDR2 FQDESV (reference sequence). This CDR3 region has 14 residues. The CDR3 spells CASSFLAGEGEQYF. DNA for the CDR3: TGTGCCAGCAGCTTTCTAGCGGGAGAGGGCGAGCAGTACTTC.

As regards this clonotype: A much bigger clone sits one base away, suggesting this may be a read error. The chain couples TRBV30 to TRBJ1-6; D unclear. CDR1 GTSNPN and CDR2 SVGIG come from the germline V gene (reference sequence). Trimming removed 5 bases from V and 8 bases from J, with 13 bases in between. The CDR3 extends over 13 amino acids. The CDR3 spells CAWATQYHSPLHF. CDR3 bases: TGTGCCTGGGCCACCCAGTATCATTCACCCCTCCACTTT.

This sequence joins TRBV12-3 or TRBV12-4 and TRBJ2-5, with D possibly being TRBD2 (6 bases). The germline V and J ends were trimmed by 6 bases and 5 bases, with 16 bases remaining between them. This CDR3 contains 14 residues. The CDR3 DNA follows: TGTGCCAGCAGCCCTGTGGGGAGCGGGGAGACCCAGTACTTC. It codes for CASSPVGSGETQYF.

As concerns this clonotype: Since a much larger clone is just one base distant, this may be a read error. V and J are TRBV7-8 and TRBJ1-1; no firm D call. From germline, CDR1 is SGHVS and CDR2 FQNEAQ. The CDR3 extends over 14 amino acids. Trimming cost V 11 bases and J 0 bases, with 16 bases left between them. In nucleotides, the CDR3 is TGTGCCTGCACCCTTAGAGGTCTGAACACTGAAGCTTTCTTT. Its translation: CACTLRGLNTEAFF.

The J gene is TRBJ2-5, the V gene TRBV6-5; D is unresolved. V lost 0 bases to trimming and J lost 4 bases, with 15 bases between them. This CDR3 spans 16 amino acids. CDR1 is MNHEY, CDR2 SVGAGI, per germline. The CDR3, as DNA: TGTGCCAGCAGTTACTCGAATAACGCCTACCGAGAGACCCAGTACTTC. It yields the protein CASSYSNNAYRETQYF.

V gene TRBV30 combines with J gene TRBJ2-1; D possibly corresponds to TRBD2 (6 bases). There are 13 residues in the CDR3. Germline V gene sequence: CDR1 GTSNPN, CDR2 SVGIG (reference sequence). Between the trimmed V and J ends, which lost 5 bases and 3 bases, there was a span of 11 bases. This chain's CDR3 is CAWWRVGYNEQFF. CDR3 DNA sequence: TGTGCCTGGTGGAGGGTGGGCTACAATGAGCAGTTCTTC.

DNA for the CDR3: TGTGCCAGCAGTGGTGGGGTTTCGGGGGGTACTGAAGCTTTCTTT. This gives the protein CASSGGVSGGTEAFF. The chain has TRBV25-1 and TRBJ1-1; a possible D gene is TRBD1 (5 bases). Germline CDR1 is MGHDK and CDR2 is SYGVNS. V dropped 4 bases and J dropped 5 bases, with 17 bases sitting between them. The CDR3 has 15 residues.

The chain links TRBV7-8 to TRBJ2-5; D gene ambiguous. The J call is uncertain, as TRBJ2-1 better fits the DNA end. The germline CDR1 and CDR2 sequences are SGHVS and FQNEAQ. The CDR3 is 14 residues long. For the CDR3, the DNA is TGTGCCAGCAGCTTCTTGGCCAACCACAATGAGCAGTTCTTC. This encodes CASSFLANHNEQFF.